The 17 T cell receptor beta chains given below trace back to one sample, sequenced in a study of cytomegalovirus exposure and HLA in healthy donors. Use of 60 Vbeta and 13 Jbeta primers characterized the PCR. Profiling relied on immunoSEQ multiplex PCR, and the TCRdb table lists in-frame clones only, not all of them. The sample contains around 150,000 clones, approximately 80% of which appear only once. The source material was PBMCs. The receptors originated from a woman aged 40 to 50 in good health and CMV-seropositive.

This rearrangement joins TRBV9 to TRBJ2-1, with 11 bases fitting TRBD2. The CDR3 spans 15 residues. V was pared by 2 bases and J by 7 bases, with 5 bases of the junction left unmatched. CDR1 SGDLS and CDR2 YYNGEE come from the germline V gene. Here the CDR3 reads CASSVSGTSGNEQFF. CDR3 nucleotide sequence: TGTGCCAGCAGCGTGTCCGGGACTAGCGGAAATGAGCAGTTCTTC.

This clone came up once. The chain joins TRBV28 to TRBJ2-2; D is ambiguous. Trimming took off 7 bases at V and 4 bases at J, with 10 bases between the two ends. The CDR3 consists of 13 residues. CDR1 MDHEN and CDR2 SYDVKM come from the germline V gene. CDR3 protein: CASIAASTGELFF. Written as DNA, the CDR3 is TGTGCCAGCATAGCTGCTAGCACCGGGGAGCTGTTTTTT.

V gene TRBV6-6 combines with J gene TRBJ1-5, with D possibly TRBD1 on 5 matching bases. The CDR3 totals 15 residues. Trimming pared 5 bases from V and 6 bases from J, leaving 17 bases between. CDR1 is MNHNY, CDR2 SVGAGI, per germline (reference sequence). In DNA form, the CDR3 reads TGTGCCAGCAGTAACCGGGAGGGGCGGACTCAGCCCCAGCATTTT. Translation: CASSNREGRTQPQHF.

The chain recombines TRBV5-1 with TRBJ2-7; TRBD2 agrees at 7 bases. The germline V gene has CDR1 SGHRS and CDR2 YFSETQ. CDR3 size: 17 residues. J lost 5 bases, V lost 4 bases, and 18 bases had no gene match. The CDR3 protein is CASSRRKSGVLSHEQYF. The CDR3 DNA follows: TGCGCCAGCAGCCGGCGTAAAAGCGGGGTCCTATCCCACGAGCAGTACTTC.

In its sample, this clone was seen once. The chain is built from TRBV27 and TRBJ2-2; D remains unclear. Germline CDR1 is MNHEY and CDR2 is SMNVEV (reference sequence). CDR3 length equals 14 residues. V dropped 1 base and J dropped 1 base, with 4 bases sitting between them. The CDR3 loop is CASSLFWNTGELFF. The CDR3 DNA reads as TGTGCCAGCAGTTTATTCTGGAACACCGGGGAGCTGTTTTTT.

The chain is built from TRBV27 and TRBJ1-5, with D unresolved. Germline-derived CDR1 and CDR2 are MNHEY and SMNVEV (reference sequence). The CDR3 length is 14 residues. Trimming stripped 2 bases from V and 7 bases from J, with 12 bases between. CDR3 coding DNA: TGTGCCAGCAGTTTAGTGGCAGTCATCCAGCCCCAGCATTTT. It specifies CASSLVAVIQPQHF.

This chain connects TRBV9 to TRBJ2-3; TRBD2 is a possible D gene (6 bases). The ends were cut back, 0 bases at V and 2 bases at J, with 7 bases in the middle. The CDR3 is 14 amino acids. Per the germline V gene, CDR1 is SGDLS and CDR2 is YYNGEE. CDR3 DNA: TGTGCCAGCAGCGTAGCGGGAGTCACAGATACGCAGTATTTT. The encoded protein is CASSVAGVTDTQYF.

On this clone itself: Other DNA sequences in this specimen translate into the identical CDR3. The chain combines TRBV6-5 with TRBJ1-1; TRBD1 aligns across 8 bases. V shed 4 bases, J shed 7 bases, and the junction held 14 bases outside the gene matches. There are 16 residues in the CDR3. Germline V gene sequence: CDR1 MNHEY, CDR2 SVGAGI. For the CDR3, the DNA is TGTGCCAGCAGTTCCGGACAGGGACGATTTGTTGGTGAAGCTTTCTTT. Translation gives CASSSGQGRFVGEAFF.

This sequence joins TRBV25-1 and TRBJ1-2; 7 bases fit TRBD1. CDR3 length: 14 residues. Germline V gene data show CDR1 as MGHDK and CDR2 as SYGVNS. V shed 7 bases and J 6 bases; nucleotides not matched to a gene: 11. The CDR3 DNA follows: TGTGCCAGCACCGGGACAGCAAGTTTCGATGGCTACACCTTC. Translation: CASTGTASFDGYTF.

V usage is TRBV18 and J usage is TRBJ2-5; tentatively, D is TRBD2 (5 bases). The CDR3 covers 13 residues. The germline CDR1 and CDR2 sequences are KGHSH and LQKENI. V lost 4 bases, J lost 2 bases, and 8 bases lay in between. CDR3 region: CASSQGLQETQYF. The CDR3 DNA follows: TGTGCCAGCTCACAAGGACTGCAAGAGACCCAGTACTTC. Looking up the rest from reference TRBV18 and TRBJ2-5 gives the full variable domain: NAGVMQNPRHLVRRRGQEARLRCSPMKGHSHVYWYRQLPEEGLKFMVYLQKENIIDESGMPKERFSAEFPKEGPSILRIQQVVRGDSAAYFCASSQGLQETQYFGPGTRLLVL.

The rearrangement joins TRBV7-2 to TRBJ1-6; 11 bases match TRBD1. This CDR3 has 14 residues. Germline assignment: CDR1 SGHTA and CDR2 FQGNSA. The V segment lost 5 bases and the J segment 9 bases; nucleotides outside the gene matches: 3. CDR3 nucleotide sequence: TGTGCCAGCAGCAAGGACAGGGGGCTTTCACCCCTCCACTTT. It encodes CASSKDRGLSPLHF.

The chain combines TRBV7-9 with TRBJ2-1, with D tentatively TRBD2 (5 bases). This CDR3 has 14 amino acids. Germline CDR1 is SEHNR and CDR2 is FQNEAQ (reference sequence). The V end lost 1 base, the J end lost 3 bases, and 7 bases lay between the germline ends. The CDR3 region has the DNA TGTGCCAGCAGCTTAGGAGGGAACTACAATGAGCAGTTCTTC. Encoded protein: CASSLGGNYNEQFF.

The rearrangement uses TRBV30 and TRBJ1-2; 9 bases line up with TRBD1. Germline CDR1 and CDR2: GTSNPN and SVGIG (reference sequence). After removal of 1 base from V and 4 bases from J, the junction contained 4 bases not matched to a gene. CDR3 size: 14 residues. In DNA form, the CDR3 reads TGTGCCTGGAGTGGAACAGGGGGCGGCTATGGCTACACCTTC. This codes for CAWSGTGGGYGYTF.

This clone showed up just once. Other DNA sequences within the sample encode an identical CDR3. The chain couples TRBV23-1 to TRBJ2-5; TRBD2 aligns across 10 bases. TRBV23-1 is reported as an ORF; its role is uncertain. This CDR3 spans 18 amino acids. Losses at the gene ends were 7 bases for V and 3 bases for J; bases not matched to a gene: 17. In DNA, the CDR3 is TGCGCCAGCACTCCCACGGGAACTAGCGGGAATTGGGAAGAGACCCAGTACTTC. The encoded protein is CASTPTGTSGNWEETQYF.

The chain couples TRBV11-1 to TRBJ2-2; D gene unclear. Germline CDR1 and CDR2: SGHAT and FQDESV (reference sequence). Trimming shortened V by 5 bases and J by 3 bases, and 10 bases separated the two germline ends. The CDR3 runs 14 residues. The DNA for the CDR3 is TGTGCCAGCAGCCCCCGACACGACACCGGGGAGCTGTTTTTT. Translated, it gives CASSPRHDTGELFF.

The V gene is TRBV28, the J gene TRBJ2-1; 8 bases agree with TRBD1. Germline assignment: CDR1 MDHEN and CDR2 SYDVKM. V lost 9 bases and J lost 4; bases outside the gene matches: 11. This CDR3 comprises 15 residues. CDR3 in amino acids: CASSGTGEPYNEQFF. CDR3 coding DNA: TGTGCCAGTTCCGGGACAGGAGAACCATACAATGAGCAGTTCTTC.

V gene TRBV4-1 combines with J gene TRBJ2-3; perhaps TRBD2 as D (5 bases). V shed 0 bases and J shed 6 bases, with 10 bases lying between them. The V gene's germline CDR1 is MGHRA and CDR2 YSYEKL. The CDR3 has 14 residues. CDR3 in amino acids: CASSQDILADTQYF. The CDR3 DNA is TGCGCCAGCAGCCAAGATATCCTAGCCGATACGCAGTATTTT.